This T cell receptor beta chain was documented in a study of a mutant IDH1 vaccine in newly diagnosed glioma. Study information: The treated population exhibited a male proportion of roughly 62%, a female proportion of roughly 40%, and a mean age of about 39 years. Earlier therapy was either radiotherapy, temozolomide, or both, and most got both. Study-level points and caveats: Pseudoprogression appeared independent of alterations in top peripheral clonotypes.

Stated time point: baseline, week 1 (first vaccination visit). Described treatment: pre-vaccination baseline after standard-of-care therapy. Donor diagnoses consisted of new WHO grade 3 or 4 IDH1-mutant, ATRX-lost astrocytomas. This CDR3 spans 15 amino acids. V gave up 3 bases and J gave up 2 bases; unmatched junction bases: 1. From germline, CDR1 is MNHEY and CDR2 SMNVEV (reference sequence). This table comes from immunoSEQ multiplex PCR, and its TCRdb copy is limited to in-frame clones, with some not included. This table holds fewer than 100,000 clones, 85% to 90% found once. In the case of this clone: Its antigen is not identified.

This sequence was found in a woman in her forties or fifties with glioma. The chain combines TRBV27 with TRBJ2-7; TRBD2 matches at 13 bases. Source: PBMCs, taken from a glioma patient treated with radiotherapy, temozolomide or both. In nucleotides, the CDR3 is TGTGCCAGCAGTTTGGGACTAGCGGGGACCTACGAGCAGTACTTC. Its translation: CASSLGLAGTYEQYF.